This T cell receptor (beta chain) emerged from a study of CD8 T cells in Susac syndrome. RNA was extracted with the RNeasy kit, and a quantity of roughly 0.5 to 1 ug was reverse transcribed using random hexamers. With immunoSEQ multiplex PCR, TCR beta CDR3 was amplified across 54 Vbeta and 13 Jbeta. From the immunoSEQ multiplex PCR reads, TCRdb called clonotypes with MiXCR, one entry per CDR3 protein. Of 150,000 to 200,000 distinct CDR3 sequences in the sample, approximately 93% are singletons; the top ten hold about 0.088%. The study, taken as a whole, reports: The study recognized that its TCR sequencing and HLA analysis covered a relatively small number of individuals.

The ends were cut back, 0 bases at V and 5 bases at J, with 13 bases in the middle. Germline V lookup: CDR1 ENHRY, CDR2 SYGVKD. The CDR3 extends over 15 amino acids. The sequenced target, TCR beta, came from blood CD8+ and CD4+ T cells. Negative isolation was used for CD8+ and CD4+ T cells, and FACS enrichment was applied to TEMRA cells. To note about this clonotype: The antigen remains unidentified.

The source of this sequence is a human donor with multiple sclerosis. Sequencing was done on a sample of CD4+ T cells from PBMCs. The chain joins TRBV10-3 to TRBJ1-1, with D perhaps matching TRBD1 (6 bases). The CDR3 sequence is CAISESQGRGTEAFF. CDR3 in DNA: TGTGCCATCAGTGAGTCCCAGGGGCGGGGGACTGAAGCTTTCTTT.